This is a list of T cell receptor beta chains from one sample in a study of T cells in Graves' hyperthyroidism and ophthalmopathy. TCRdb called the multiplex PCR reads again in MiXCR, with one record for every CDR3 protein. The sample yields about 620,000 distinct CDR3 sequences, under 20% seen once. The sequenced sample consisted of blood. These receptors were obtained from a woman aged 25 to 39 with Graves' hyperthyroidism. Each CDR3 is given with its conserved first and last residue.

>TRBV20-1
CSAKGSTEAFF
>TRBV20-1
CSASGTSGGSSYEQYF
>TRBV20-1
CSALPGTGGNQPQHF
>TRBV2
CASSAGPNTGELFF
>TRBV28
CASSLYSSGKALDTQYF
>TRBV20-1
CSARVGSGTEAFF
>TRBV6-1
CASSHLAGESSYNEQFF
>TRBV2
CASRLYNQPQHF
>TRBV25-1
CASSFLGGDDEQFF
>TRBV20-1
CSASVDTEAFF
>TRBV10-3
CAISQDQGGEQFF
>TRBV7-9
CASSLVGLAGVLNYEQYF
>TRBV7-2
CASSLDRGGSYNEQFF
>TRBV19
CAGSPRQKHVEQFF
>TRBV10-3
CAISAGAVYEQYF